A selection of T cell receptor beta chains follows, all from one sample in a study of blood T cell repertoires in COVID-19. The table came from immunoSEQ multiplex PCR; TCRdb's copy has only in-frame clones and leaves some out. This table holds 150,000 to 200,000 clones, approximately 89% found once. The specimen was peripheral blood. Receptors were obtained from a woman aged 25 to 39 with acute or convalescent COVID-19. CDR3s include the opening cysteine and the closing phenylalanine or tryptophan. Each record gives: clone size, J gene, V gene, D gene, CDR3 DNA, CDR3 protein. D genes are given only for firm matches. Size is omitted from some rows. Given values are once, few, many or a class for expanded clones.

- | TRBJ1-1 | TRBV19 | - | TGTGCCAGTCAAGATGTCGCGGCGCGATCAAAAGCTTTCTTT | CASQDVAARSKAFF
- | TRBJ1-1 | TRBV5-1 | - | TGCGCCAGCAGCTTGGCCAACGGGGGTGAAGCTTTCTTT | CASSLANGGEAFF
- | TRBJ2-2 | TRBV19 | - | TGTGCCAGCGATAAGGGACTCAAGAACACCGGGGAGCTGTTTTTT | CASDKGLKNTGELFF
- | TRBJ1-6 | TRBV4-2 | - | TGTGCCTTCAAGGGGCCCGCGCCTAATTCACCCCTCCACTTT | CAFKGPAPNSPLHF
- | TRBJ2-2 | TRBV25-1 | - | TGTGCCAGCAGTCCGGGGAACACCGGGGAGCTGTTTTTT | CASSPGNTGELFF
few | TRBJ1-2 | TRBV3-1/TRBV3-2 | - | TGTGCCAGCAGCCAGGAGGACTTC | CASSQEDF
- | TRBJ2-5 | TRBV24-1 | TRBD2 | TGTGCCACCAGTGACCCTTATAGCGGGAGGGCACAAGAGACCCAGTACTTC | CATSDPYSGRAQETQYF
- | TRBJ2-1 | TRBV12-5 | TRBD2 | TGTGCTAGTGGTTTGGTACTAGGACTAGCGGGAAATGAGCAGTTCTTC | CASGLVLGLAGNEQFF
- | TRBJ1-1 | TRBV3-1/TRBV3-2 | TRBD1 | TGTGCCAGCAATCCGGGACAGGGGGGAACTGAAGCTTTCTTT | CASNPGQGGTEAFF
few | TRBJ2-5 | TRBV5-1 | - | TGCGCCAGCAGCTTGGCGGGGGTTGTTGAGACCCAGTACTTC | CASSLAGVVETQYF
- | TRBJ2-1 | TRBV5-1 | - | TGCGCCAGCAGCCCCTACTCCTTTGAGAATGAGCAGTTCTTC | CASSPYSFENEQFF
few | TRBJ1-2 | TRBV5-6 | - | TGTGCCAGCAGCAGACCTCAGGGGTATGGCTACACCTTC | CASSRPQGYGYTF
- | TRBJ2-3 | TRBV12-5 | - | TGTGCTAGTGGTTTGGGCCGGGACTTTCGCACAGATACGCAGTATTTT | CASGLGRDFRTDTQYF
- | TRBJ2-7 | TRBV28 | - | TGTGCCAGCAGTTTGGGAGCCATCAGCTCCTACGAGCAGTACTTC | CASSLGAISSYEQYF
- | TRBJ2-2 | TRBV6-6 | - | TGTGCCAGCGGAGGGCCTACCGGGGAGCTGTTTTTT | CASGGPTGELFF
- | TRBJ2-5 | TRBV7-2 | - | TGTGCCAGCAGTTCAGGGTTCCAAGAGACCCAGTACTTC | CASSSGFQETQYF
few | TRBJ1-1 | TRBV15 | TRBD1 | TGTGCCACCATGGACAGGGCGCACCGGAACACTGAAGCTTTCTTT | CATMDRAHRNTEAFF
few | TRBJ2-3 | TRBV7-9 | TRBD2 | TGTGCCAGCAGCTCTGGACTAGCGGGAGAGACAGATACGCAGTATTTT | CASSSGLAGETDTQYF
once | TRBJ1-1 | TRBV28 | - | TGTGCCAGCAGCCAGGACGCAGAGGAGGACACTGAAGCTTTCTTT | CASSQDAEEDTEAFF
- | TRBJ2-1 | TRBV5-6 | TRBD1 | TGTGCCAGCAGCCGATCGGGACAGTACAATGAGCAGTTCTTC | CASSRSGQYNEQFF
once | TRBJ1-4 | TRBV10-3 | - | TGTGCCACCACAGGGTCTACTAATGAAAAACTGTTTTTT | CATTGSTNEKLFF
- | TRBJ2-1 | TRBV5-1 | TRBD2 | TGCGCCAGCAGCTGGACTAGCGGGAGGGCCGTCGCTGAGCAGTTCTTC | CASSWTSGRAVAEQFF
- | TRBJ2-1 | TRBV18 | TRBD2 | TGTGCCAGCTCATCCACCATGGGACTAGCGGGAGGATGGGGGGAGCAGTTCTTC | CASSSTMGLAGGWGEQFF
- | TRBJ2-5 | TRBV19 | - | TGTGCCAGTAGTAAAAACTCCGTTGCAAGTCAAGAGACCCAGTACTTC | CASSKNSVASQETQYF
- | TRBJ2-2 | TRBV7-2 | - | TGTGCCAGCAGCTTAGGAGGGCGTAGCACCGGGGAGCTGTTTTTT | CASSLGGRSTGELFF
- | TRBJ2-7 | TRBV28 | - | TGTGCCAGCAGTTTGAACAGGGTCGGTAGCGAGCAGTACTTC | CASSLNRVGSEQYF
few | TRBJ1-2 | TRBV6-5 | - | TGTGCCAGCAGGACCGGGGGTTCAGCTTACTATGGCTACACCTTC | CASRTGGSAYYGYTF
few | TRBJ1-4 | TRBV11-1 | - | TGTGCCAGCAGCCCATCTACAGGGATTTTGGAAAAACTGTTTTTT | CASSPSTGILEKLFF
- | TRBJ2-1 | TRBV5-5 | - | TGTGCCAGCAGCGGGACAATTACCTACAATGAGCAGTTCTTC | CASSGTITYNEQFF
- | TRBJ2-3 | TRBV18 | - | TGTGCCAGCGAGGGGGCAGATACGCAGTATTTT | CASEGADTQYF
- | TRBJ2-1 | TRBV14 | TRBD2 | TGTGCCAGCAGCCTTGCGGGAGGGGCGGATGAGCAGTTCTTC | CASSLAGGADEQFF
once | TRBJ1-6 | TRBV20-1 | - | TGCAGTGCTGGGCCAGGTTCACCCCTCCACTTT | CSAGPGSPLHF
- | TRBJ2-2 | TRBV19 | TRBD2 | TGTGCCGGGAGACTAGCCGCCACCGGGGAGCTGTTTTTT | CAGRLAATGELFF
- | TRBJ2-7 | TRBV3-1/TRBV3-2 | - | TGTGCCAGCAGCCAAGGAGGGTACACCTACGAGCAGTACTTC | CASSQGGYTYEQYF
- | TRBJ2-2 | TRBV30 | - | TGTGCCTGGAGTGCACAGGTCCTAGGATATAACGGGGAGCTGTTTTTT | CAWSAQVLGYNGELFF
- | TRBJ2-5 | TRBV7-2 | - | TGTGCCAGCAGCTTAGCGGGGGGGGCCGAGACCCAGTACTTC | CASSLAGGAETQYF
once | TRBJ2-2 | TRBV9 | TRBD2 | TGTGCCAGCAGCCCCCAAGCGGGCGGGAGGGCCACCGGGGAGCTGTTTTTT | CASSPQAGGRATGELFF
- | TRBJ2-5 | TRBV19 | - | TGTGCCAGTGGTTACCTGGGGGGTCAAGAGACCCAGTACTTC | CASGYLGGQETQYF
once | TRBJ1-1 | TRBV11-2 | - | TGTGCCAGCAGCAAACTGGACAGAATGAACACTGAAGCTTTCTTT | CASSKLDRMNTEAFF
- | TRBJ2-7 | TRBV19 | TRBD1 | TGTGCCAGTAGTCCCCGGACAGGGACGGGGGAGCAGTACTTC | CASSPRTGTGEQYF
- | TRBJ1-1 | TRBV2 | - | TGTGTCAGTCTTAATCTCCCACCCTATAGCACTGAAGCTTTCTTT | CVSLNLPPYSTEAFF
- | TRBJ1-4 | TRBV6-5 | - | TGTGCCAGCAGTCTGTCGGCTAATGAAAAACTGTTTTTT | CASSLSANEKLFF
- | TRBJ1-1 | TRBV30 | - | TGTGCCTGGAGTGGGACAAACATGAACACTGAAGCTTTCTTT | CAWSGTNMNTEAFF
- | TRBJ1-4 | TRBV7-2 | - | TGTGCCAGCAGCACTTACAGAGATGAAAAACTGTTTTTT | CASSTYRDEKLFF